This T cell receptor beta chain was obtained from a study of cytotoxic CD8 clonotypes in ibrutinib-treated CLL. V trimming: 3 bases; J trimming: 6 bases; junction bases outside the gene matches: 10. CDR1 is MGHRA and CDR2 is YSYEKL in the germline V gene. The CDR3 spans 15 residues. Generated by immunoSEQ multiplex PCR, the TCRdb table keeps only in-frame clones and is missing some. Here the sample spans about 200,000 clones, about two thirds being singletons. Source: PBMCs, taken after 24 months of ibrutinib treatment. This chain connects TRBV4-1 to TRBJ1-2, with 7 positions matching TRBD1. The origin of this receptor is a human donor with chronic lymphocytic leukemia. The CDR3 sequence is CASSQGYGQEHGYTF. The CDR3 DNA reads as TGCGCCAGCAGCCAGGGATACGGACAGGAACATGGCTACACCTTC.